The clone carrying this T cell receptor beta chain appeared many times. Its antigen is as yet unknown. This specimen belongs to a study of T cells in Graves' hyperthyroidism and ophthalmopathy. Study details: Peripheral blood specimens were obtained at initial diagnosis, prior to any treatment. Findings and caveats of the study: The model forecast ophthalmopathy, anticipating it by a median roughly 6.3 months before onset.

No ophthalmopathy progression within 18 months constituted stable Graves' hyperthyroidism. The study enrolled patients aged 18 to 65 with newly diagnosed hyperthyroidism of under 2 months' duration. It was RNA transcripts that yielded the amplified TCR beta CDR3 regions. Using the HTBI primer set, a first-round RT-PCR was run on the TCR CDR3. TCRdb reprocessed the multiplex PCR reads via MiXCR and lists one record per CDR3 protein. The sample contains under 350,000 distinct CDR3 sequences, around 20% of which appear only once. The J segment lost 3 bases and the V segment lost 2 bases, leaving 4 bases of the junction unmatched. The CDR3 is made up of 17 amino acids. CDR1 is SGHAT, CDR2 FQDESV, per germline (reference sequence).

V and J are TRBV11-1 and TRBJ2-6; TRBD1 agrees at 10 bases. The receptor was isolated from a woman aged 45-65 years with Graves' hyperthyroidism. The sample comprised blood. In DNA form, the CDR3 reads TGTGCCAGCAGCTTAAGCGGACAGGGGGATGGGGCCAACGTCCTGACTTTC. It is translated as CASSLSGQGDGANVLTF.